Here is one T cell receptor beta chain with its context. Its matching antigen is unknown. Deletions cut 10 bases from V and 0 bases from J, with 16 bases between. The CDR3 has 15 amino acids. The germline CDR1 and CDR2 sequences are LNHDA and SQIVND (reference sequence). The sample is drawn from a study of T cells in localized non-small cell lung cancer. Method: immunoSEQ multiplex PCR; TCRdb's copy keeps in-frame clones and lacks some. Of about 2,300 clones detected, roughly 24% appear once; the ten largest clones hold around 17%. Study results and limitations: Tumor showed lower T cell clonality than uninvolved adjacent lung, where it was highest. Heterogeneity stays possible, as sequencing covered only one tumor region. Elevated circulating T cell density in blood was associated with longer overall survival. There were a median 57 of the top 100 tumor clones appearing in adjacent lung.

The TCR sequence derives from a woman aged 35 to 70 with stage II lung adenocarcinoma. The input for sequencing was lung tumor tissue, taken before any cancer treatment. The rearrangement uses TRBV19 and TRBJ1-3; D uncertain. CDR3 DNA: TGTGCCACCTCACGGGCATCCTACTCTGGAAACACCATATATTTT. Translated, it gives CATSRASYSGNTIYF.